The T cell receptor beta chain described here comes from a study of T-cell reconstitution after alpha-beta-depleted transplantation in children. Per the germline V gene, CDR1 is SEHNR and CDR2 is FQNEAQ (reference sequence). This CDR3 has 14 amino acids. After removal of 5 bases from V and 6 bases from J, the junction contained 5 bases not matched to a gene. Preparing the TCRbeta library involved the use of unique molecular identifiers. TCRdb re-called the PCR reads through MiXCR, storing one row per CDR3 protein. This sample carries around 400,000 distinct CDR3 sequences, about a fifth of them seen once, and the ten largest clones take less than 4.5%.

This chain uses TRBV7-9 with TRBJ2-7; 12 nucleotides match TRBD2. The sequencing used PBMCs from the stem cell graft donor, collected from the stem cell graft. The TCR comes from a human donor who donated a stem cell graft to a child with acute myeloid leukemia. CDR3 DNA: TGTGCCAGCAGCCAGACTAGCGGGAGTAGCGAGCAGTACTTC. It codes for CASSQTSGSSEQYF.